The 18 T cell receptor beta chains below come from one sample, sequenced in a study of blood T cell repertoires in COVID-19 (dated by TCRdb to 2019 to 2021). Preparation of the library involved the immunoSEQ multiplex PCR assay. TCRdb carries this immuneACCESS record with in-frame sequences only. Its versions omit some clonotypes, under half of them owing to an unresolved V gene in the studies checked, with the rest unexplained. In all, the sample holds roughly 140,000 clones, and 76% of those were seen once. Less than 4.5% of the sample comes from the top ten. Sequencing input: peripheral blood. These TCRs come from a woman at least 80 years old with acute or convalescent COVID-19.

The CDR3 region is CASSLEGGYTF. The CDR3, as DNA: TGTGCCAGCAGCTTAGAGGGGGGCTACACCTTC. V gene TRBV7-2 combines with J gene TRBJ1-2; TRBD1 might be the D (5 bases). CDR1 is SGHTA and CDR2 is FQGNSA in the germline V gene. The CDR3 is 11 residues long. Trimming pared 1 base from V and 8 bases from J, leaving 5 bases between.

The genes are TRBV10-3 and TRBJ2-7, with 7 bases aligning to TRBD1. The CDR3 is 17 residues long. Germline V gene sequence: CDR1 ENHRY, CDR2 SYGVKD. The V and J ends lost 2 bases and 0 bases, in that order; junction bases with no gene match: 10. The CDR3 region has the DNA TGTGCCATCAGTGAGCCCCGGGACAGCAGGAGCTCCTACGAGCAGTACTTC. Its protein is CAISEPRDSRSSYEQYF.

A word on this clone: The junction and the germline gene differ at one end; a read error may be behind it. This sequence joins TRBV3-1 (or the pseudogene TRBV3-2) and TRBJ2-7; D is unclear. Germline assignment: CDR1 LGHDT and CDR2 YNNKEL (reference sequence). CDR3 length: 12 amino acids. As DNA, the CDR3 is TGTGTCAGCAGCCAGCCTCCTAGCGAGCAGTACTTC. Translated, it gives CVSSQPPSEQYF.

This clone was seen a few times. V usage is TRBV6-5 and J usage is TRBJ2-6; weak D call: TRBD1 (6 bases). CDR1 and CDR2 (germline): MNHEY, SVGAGI. The length of the CDR3 is 16 residues. Trimming took off 4 bases at V and 0 bases at J, with 10 bases between the two ends. For the CDR3, the DNA is TGTGCCAGCAGTTTCCTCAGGGGCTCTGGGGCCAACGTCCTGACTTTC. Its translation: CASSFLRGSGANVLTF.

The CDR3 here is CASSEAAGNQPQHF. In nucleotides, the CDR3 is TGTGCCAGCAGTGAAGCGGCAGGCAATCAGCCCCAGCATTTT. The genes are TRBV6-1 and TRBJ1-5; D uncertain. The germline gives CDR1 MNHNS, CDR2 SASEGT. V was pared by 0 bases and J by 2 bases, with 5 bases between. The CDR3 length is 14 residues.

The sample holds a few counts of this clone. The CDR3 reads CASSHYSSYEQYF. For the CDR3, the DNA is TGTGCCAGCAGCCATTATAGCTCCTACGAGCAGTACTTC. The chain recombines TRBV3-1 (or the pseudogene TRBV3-2) with TRBJ2-7; D is undetermined. The V and J ends lost 3 bases and 0 bases respectively, with 6 bases between them. Germline values: CDR1 LGHDT, CDR2 YNNKEL (reference sequence). This CDR3 region has 13 residues.

The chain carries TRBV5-5 and TRBJ1-3; 8 bases are shared with TRBD1. Trimming cost V 0 bases and J 2 bases; bases outside gene matches: 1. The CDR3 extends over 15 amino acids. Germline CDR1 and CDR2: SGHKS and YYEKEE (reference sequence). The CDR3 DNA reads as TGTGCCAGCAGCTTGGCGACAGGGGCTGGAAACACCATATATTTT. This translates into CASSLATGAGNTIYF.

In this sample, this clone turned up a few times. The genes are TRBV6-1 and TRBJ2-7; tentative D call: TRBD1 (6 bases). CDR3 length: 16 amino acids. V lost 4 bases and J 2 bases, leaving 18 bases between the germline ends. Germline V gene lookup returns CDR1 MNHNS and CDR2 SASEGT. CDR3 region: CASSGNRVTVPYEQYF. CDR3 bases: TGTGCCAGCAGTGGTAACAGGGTTACTGTCCCCTACGAGCAGTACTTC.

CDR3: CATSDSRQGGYEQYF. DNA for the CDR3: TGTGCCACCAGTGACTCGCGACAGGGCGGCTACGAGCAGTACTTC. This sequence joins TRBV24-1 and TRBJ2-7, with TRBD1 identical over 7 bases. The CDR3 consists of 15 residues. Germline CDR1 and CDR2: KGHDR and SFDVKD. With 4 bases clipped from V and 3 bases from J, the junction kept 8 bases outside the gene matches.

The V and J genes are TRBV18 and TRBJ2-3; D gene unclear. CDR1 is KGHSH, CDR2 LQKENI, per germline. This CDR3 spans 16 amino acids. Trimming shortened V by 3 bases and J by 3 bases, and 16 bases separated the two germline ends. The DNA for the CDR3 is TGTGCCAGCTCACCCAAAGACTTCCTTGGGACAGATACGCAGTATTTT. It is translated as CASSPKDFLGTDTQYF.

V is TRBV5-1 and J is TRBJ2-3; perhaps TRBD1 as D (5 bases). Germline lookup yields CDR1 SGHRS and CDR2 YFSETQ. Trimming pared 0 bases from V and 0 bases from J, leaving 8 bases between. This CDR3 has 15 residues. CDR3 sequence reads: CASSLAGKSTDTQYF. The CDR3 bases are TGCGCCAGCAGCTTGGCAGGGAAAAGCACAGATACGCAGTATTTT.

This chain connects TRBV18 to TRBJ2-1, with TRBD2 identical over 7 bases. The ends lost 4 bases at V and 5 bases at J; junction bases unmatched: 11. The CDR3 covers 16 residues. Germline V gene sequence: CDR1 KGHSH, CDR2 LQKENI. The CDR3 region is CASSLKAGIGDNEQFF. In DNA form, the CDR3 reads TGTGCCAGCTCACTAAAAGCGGGGATTGGTGACAATGAGCAGTTCTTC.

Only one count was recorded for this clone. V usage is TRBV5-6 and J usage is TRBJ2-1; 13 bases are a match to TRBD2. CDR1 is SGHDT, CDR2 YYEEEE, per germline. The V and J ends lost 5 bases and 12 bases, in that order; junction bases with no gene match: 11. The CDR3 length is 15 residues. CDR3 sequence reads: CASRRLAGGQGTQFF. The DNA for the CDR3 is TGTGCCAGCAGGCGACTAGCGGGGGGCCAAGGGACGCAGTTCTTC.

The rearrangement joins TRBV5-5 to TRBJ2-6; tentative D call: TRBD1 (6 bases). This CDR3 spans 18 amino acids. With 2 bases removed from V and 2 bases from J, the gap between germline ends came to 17 bases. Germline-derived CDR1 and CDR2 are SGHKS and YYEKEE (reference sequence). CDR3: CASSFEFQGKAGANVLTF. CDR3 sequence (DNA): TGTGCCAGCAGCTTTGAGTTCCAGGGGAAGGCTGGGGCCAACGTCCTGACTTTC.

The chain uses TRBV15 and TRBJ2-1; D not certain. CDR1 is LNHNV, CDR2 YYDKDF, per germline (reference sequence). Trimming left V 0 bases short and J 8 bases short, with 11 bases between. The CDR3 covers 14 residues. CDR3 sequence: CATSRDYVADEQFF. CDR3 DNA sequence: TGTGCCACCAGCAGAGATTACGTGGCTGATGAGCAGTTCTTC.

The gene calls are TRBV2 and TRBJ1-3; no firm D call. In germline, CDR1 is SNHLY, CDR2 FYNNEI. The CDR3 runs to 14 residues. The germline V and J ends were trimmed by 7 bases and 6 bases, with 16 bases remaining between them. This chain's CDR3 is CASNPDSSTNTIYF. DNA for the CDR3: TGTGCCAGCAACCCGGACTCGTCGACAAACACCATATATTTT.

This clone has more than one count but fewer than ten. This sequence joins TRBV10-1 and TRBJ2-1, with D possibly being TRBD2 (5 bases). V lost 4 bases, J lost 4 bases, and 17 bases lay in between. The V gene's germline CDR1 is WNHNN and CDR2 SYGVQD (reference sequence). The CDR3 is 16 amino acids. CDR3 in DNA: TGCGCCAGCAGTGGGGGAGACTATCACCCATACAATGAGCAGTTCTTC. This gives the protein CASSGGDYHPYNEQFF.

The chain couples TRBV29-1 to TRBJ1-1; 9 bases align to TRBD1. The CDR3 contains 16 residues. Germline lookup yields CDR1 SQVTM and CDR2 ANQGSEA. Trimming took 4 bases from V and 7 from J; bases not matched to a gene: 16. The CDR3 reads CSVADRGYAEESEAFF. The CDR3 bases are TGCAGCGTTGCAGACAGGGGGTACGCGGAGGAGAGTGAAGCTTTCTTT.